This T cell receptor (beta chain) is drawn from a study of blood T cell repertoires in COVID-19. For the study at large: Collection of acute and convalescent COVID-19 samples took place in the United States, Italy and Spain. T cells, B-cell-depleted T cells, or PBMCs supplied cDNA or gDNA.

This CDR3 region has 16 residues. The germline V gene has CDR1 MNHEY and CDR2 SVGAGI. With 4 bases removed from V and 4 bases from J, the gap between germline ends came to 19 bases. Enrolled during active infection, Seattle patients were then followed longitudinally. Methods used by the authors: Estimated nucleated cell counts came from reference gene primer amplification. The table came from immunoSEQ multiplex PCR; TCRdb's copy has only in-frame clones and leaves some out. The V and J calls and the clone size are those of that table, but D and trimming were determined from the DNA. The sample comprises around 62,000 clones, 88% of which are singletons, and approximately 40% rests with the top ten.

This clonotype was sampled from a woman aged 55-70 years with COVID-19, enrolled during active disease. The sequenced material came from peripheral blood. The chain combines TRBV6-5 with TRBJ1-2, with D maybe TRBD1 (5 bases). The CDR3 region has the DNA TGTGCCAGCAGTTTTGACAGACCCGAAAGGGGCTATGGCTACACCTTC. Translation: CASSFDRPERGYGYTF.